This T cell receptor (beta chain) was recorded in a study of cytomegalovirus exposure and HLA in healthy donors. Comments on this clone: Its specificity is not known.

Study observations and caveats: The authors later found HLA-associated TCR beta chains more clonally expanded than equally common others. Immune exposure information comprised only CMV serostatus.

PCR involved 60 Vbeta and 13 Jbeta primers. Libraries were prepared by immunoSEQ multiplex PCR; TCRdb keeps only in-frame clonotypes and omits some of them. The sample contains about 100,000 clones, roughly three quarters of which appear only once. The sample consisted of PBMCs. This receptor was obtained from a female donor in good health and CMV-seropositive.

The CDR3 spells CASSLLSTGGRSYGYTF. The DNA of the CDR3 is TGTGCCAGCAGTTTGCTTTCGACAGGGGGGAGATCCTATGGCTACACCTTC. The chain links TRBV28 to TRBJ1-2; 9 bases fit TRBD1. CDR1 is MDHEN, CDR2 SYDVKM, per germline. This CDR3 region has 17 residues. With V trimmed by 3 bases and J by 4 bases, 12 bases remained unmatched.